The rows below give T cell receptor beta chains drawn from one sample of a study of CXCR3-negative and CXCR3-positive naive CD8 T cells. With the 5' RACE reads reprocessed, TCRdb shows one record per CDR3 protein and no DNA. The sample table sets out 38,000 or so distinct CDR3 sequences. The sequenced sample consisted of naive CXCR3- CD8+ T cells from blood. The source is a human donor in good health. Some clones in this sample may be carry-over from other donors' samples. Each CDR3 is given with its conserved first and last residue.

v_call	j_call	cdr3_aa
TRBV1	TRBJ2-3	CTSSQAGLDVTQYF
TRBV11-2	TRBJ2-7	CASSLEQGNNYEQYF
TRBV27	TRBJ2-1	CASSFPRGGQFF
TRBV12-3/TRBV12-4	TRBJ2-2	CASSFSSSGELFF
TRBV4-3	TRBJ2-7	CASSQNRGGLYEQYF
TRBV7-8	TRBJ1-5	CASSQGGAGVPQPQHF
TRBV2	TRBJ2-2	CASSEWSGLGGELFF
TRBV28	TRBJ2-3	CASSLPPTGDGSTDTQYF
TRBV28	TRBJ1-4	CASSLWDGEKLFF
TRBV5-1	TRBJ1-1	CASGPSAMEAFF
TRBV11-2	TRBJ2-1	CASSIGLAGGDYNEQFF
TRBV9	TRBJ2-7	CASSVSSGLATYEQYF
TRBV7-9	TRBJ2-2	CASNQGSITGELFF
TRBV9	TRBJ1-2	CASSVVAVTNYGYTF
TRBV7-9	TRBJ2-3	CASSLRGGRYTQYF
TRBV29-1	TRBJ2-7	CSVEQGEGNEQYF
TRBV29-1	TRBJ2-7	CSVQGPGGHEQYF
TRBV29-1	TRBJ2-7	CSAFIWRGGKGYEQYF
TRBV5-6	TRBJ2-1	CASSSRDTADNEQFF
TRBV29-1	TRBJ2-2	CSVVPGTGSNTGELFF
TRBV10-3	TRBJ2-7	CAISESRSYEQYF
TRBV6-1	TRBJ2-6	CASSEISGANVLTF
TRBV7-3	TRBJ2-1	CASSPGQYYEQFF
TRBV7-8	TRBJ1-2	CASSWIQLSDGYTF
TRBV7-3	TRBJ1-1	CASSTGHLEAFF
TRBV6-5	TRBJ1-1	CASTGGRTEAFF
TRBV21-1	TRBJ2-5	CASSKSILETQYF
TRBV19	TRBJ2-1	CASWGTDYNEQFF
TRBV29-1	TRBJ2-2	CSVTTVNTGELFF
TRBV29-1	TRBJ1-1	CSVVRREGTEAFF
TRBV29-1	TRBJ2-2	CSVRRSGELVF
TRBV13	TRBJ2-5	CASSLVQFQETQYF
TRBV4-3	TRBJ2-7	CASSQSGLAGTYEQYF
TRBV29-1	TRBJ2-6	CSVGGQPSGANVLTF
TRBV11-2	TRBJ2-3	CASSLYPSTDTQYF
TRBV5-5	TRBJ1-1	CASSLAGGASTEAFF
TRBV28	TRBJ1-4	CASTTYGAVEEKLFF
TRBV29-1	TRBJ1-2	CSVTTGTGPYGYTF
TRBV6-2/TRBV6-3	TRBJ2-7	CASSYSSGTDYEQYF
TRBV29-1	TRBJ2-1	CSVESSGRYNEQFF